This T cell receptor beta chain was captured in a study of OX40 agonist ivuxolimab in advanced cancers. About the research overall: Every 2 weeks, patients got intravenous ivuxolimab at one of six dose levels (0.01-10 mg/kg). The study enrolled dose-escalation patients with hepatocellular carcinoma, melanoma, renal cell or head and neck cancer.

Germline CDR1 SGHDN, CDR2 FVKESK. CDR3 length equals 16 residues. Here immunoSEQ multiplex PCR was the method, and the copy in TCRdb shows in-frame clones only, minus some. Of fewer than 55,000 clones listed, around 80% are singletons. The sample here was CD4+ or CD8+ T cells sorted from blood, taken in a trial of the OX40 agonist ivuxolimab. The V gene is TRBV14, the J gene TRBJ2-5, with D hard to call. Gene TRBJ2-7 matches the end of the DNA better, so the J call may be wrong. This clonotype was sampled from an adult with an advanced solid tumor such as melanoma, head and neck, liver or kidney cancer. In nucleotides, the CDR3 is TGTGCCAGCAGCCCTGCATCGGGTTGGAGCTCCTACGAGCAGTACTTC. Amino acid sequence: CASSPASGWSSYEQYF.